This T cell receptor (beta chain) stems from a study of blood T cell repertoires in COVID-19. Clones were sequenced by immunoSEQ multiplex PCR, and TCRdb holds only the in-frame ones, with some missing. The data contain a few hundred thousand clones, 80% to 90% of them seen just once; the ten biggest clones take up about 3.1%. Sequencing was performed on PBMCs or T cells enriched from blood (not recorded which). The sequence derives from a woman in her forties who had been exposed to COVID-19.

The CDR3 is CASSQGFPGARQETQYF. CDR3 nucleotide sequence: TGTGCCAGCAGCCAAGGGTTCCCGGGAGCAAGGCAAGAGACCCAGTACTTC. The rearrangement uses TRBV3-1 (or the pseudogene TRBV3-2) and TRBJ2-5; D possibly corresponds to TRBD2 (6 bases). Per the germline V gene, CDR1 is LGHDT and CDR2 is YNNKEL (reference sequence). The length of the CDR3 is 17 residues. Trimming left V 1 base short and J 2 bases short, with 17 bases between.